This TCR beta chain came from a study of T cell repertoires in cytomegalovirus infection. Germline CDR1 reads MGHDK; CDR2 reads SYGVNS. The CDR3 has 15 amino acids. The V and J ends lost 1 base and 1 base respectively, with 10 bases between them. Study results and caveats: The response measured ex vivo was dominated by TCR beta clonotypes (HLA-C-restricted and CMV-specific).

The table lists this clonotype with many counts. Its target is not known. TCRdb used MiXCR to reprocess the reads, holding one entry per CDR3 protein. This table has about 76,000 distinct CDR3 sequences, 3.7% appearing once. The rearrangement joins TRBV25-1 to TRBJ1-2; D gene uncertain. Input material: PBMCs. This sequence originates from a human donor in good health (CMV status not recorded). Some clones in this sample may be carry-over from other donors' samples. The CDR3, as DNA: TGTGCCAGCAGTGAATTAGGCGGGCATAACTATGGCTACACCTTC. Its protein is CASSELGGHNYGYTF.